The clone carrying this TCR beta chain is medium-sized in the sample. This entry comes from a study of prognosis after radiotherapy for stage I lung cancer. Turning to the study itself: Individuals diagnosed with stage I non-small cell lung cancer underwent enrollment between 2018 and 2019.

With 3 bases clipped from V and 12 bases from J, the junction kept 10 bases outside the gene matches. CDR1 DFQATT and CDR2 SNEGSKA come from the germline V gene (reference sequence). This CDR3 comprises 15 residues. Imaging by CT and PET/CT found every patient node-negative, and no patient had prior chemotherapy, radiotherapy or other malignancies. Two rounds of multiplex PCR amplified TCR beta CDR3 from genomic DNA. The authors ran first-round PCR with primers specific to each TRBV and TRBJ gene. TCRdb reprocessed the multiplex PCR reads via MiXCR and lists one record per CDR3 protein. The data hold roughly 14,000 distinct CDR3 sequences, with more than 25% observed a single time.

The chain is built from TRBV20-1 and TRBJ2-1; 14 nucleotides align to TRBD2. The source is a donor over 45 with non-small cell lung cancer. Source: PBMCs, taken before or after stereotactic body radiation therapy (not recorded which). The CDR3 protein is CSARGPGLAGVPQFF. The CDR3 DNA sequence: TGCAGTGCTAGGGGGCCGGGACTAGCGGGAGTACCGCAGTTCTTC.